What follows are 15 T cell receptor beta chains derived from one specimen sequenced in a study of blood T cell repertoires in COVID-19. The data were produced by immunoSEQ multiplex PCR, yet TCRdb's version contains in-frame clones alone and is incomplete. This repertoire shows roughly 130,000 clones, less than 90% found once; its top ten account for about 2.5%. The material sequenced was PBMCs or T cells enriched from blood (not recorded which). The receptors originated from a woman in her forties or fifties who had recovered from COVID-19.

This chain joins TRBV10-2 and TRBJ1-3; 7 bases fit TRBD1. Trimming removed 8 bases from V and 4 bases from J; junction bases left unmatched: 2. The CDR3 runs 12 residues. Germline V gives CDR1 WSHSY, CDR2 SAAADI. As DNA, the CDR3 is TGCGCCAGCGGAGGGGGCGGAAACACCATATATTTT. Its protein is CASGGGGNTIYF.

The rearrangement joins TRBV9 to TRBJ2-3, with D tentatively TRBD1 (5 bases). Trimming removed 0 bases at V and 4 bases at J, with 15 bases between. CDR1 SGDLS and CDR2 YYNGEE come from the germline V gene. The CDR3 consists of 16 residues. The CDR3 spells CASSVDVGRVSDTQYF. CDR3 nucleotides: TGTGCCAGCAGCGTAGATGTGGGGCGCGTATCAGATACGCAGTATTTT.

The chain links TRBV6-6 to TRBJ1-2; 10 bases match TRBD1. Per germline, CDR1 MNHNY and CDR2 SVGAGI (reference sequence). The V and J ends lost 6 bases and 6 bases, in that order; junction bases with no gene match: 7. This CDR3 comprises 14 residues. CDR3 DNA sequence: TGTGCCAGCAGCCAGACAGGGGGCGCGGATGGCTACACCTTC. It is translated as CASSQTGGADGYTF.

The V and J genes are TRBV2 and TRBJ1-5, with unresolved D. CDR1 is SNHLY, CDR2 FYNNEI, per germline. The CDR3 loop spans 13 amino acids. V lost 6 bases, J lost 2 bases, and 8 bases lay in between. The CDR3 DNA is TGTGCCAGCAGCCCGGGTGGCAATCAGCCCCAGCATTTT. Translated: CASSPGGNQPQHF.

This clone has a single count. V gene TRBV7-3 combines with J gene TRBJ2-1; 11 nucleotides agree with TRBD2. V trimming: 5 bases; J trimming: 6 bases; junction bases outside the gene matches: 21. The CDR3 loop spans 20 amino acids. Per the germline V gene, CDR1 is SGHTA and CDR2 is FQGTGA. CDR3 DNA: TGTGCCAGCAGCCCGGGTAGTAGGGCTAGCGGGGGGCGTTCGGTCAATGAGCAGTTCTTC. Encoded protein: CASSPGSRASGGRSVNEQFF.

The chain uses TRBV5-5 and TRBJ2-7; the D gene is possibly TRBD1 (6 bases). The V and J ends lost 2 bases and 0 bases respectively, with 12 bases between them. The CDR3 is 15 residues long. Looked up from germline, CDR1 is SGHKS and CDR2 is YYEKEE (reference sequence). CDR3 bases: TGTGCCAGCAGCTTCTCAGGACAGTCCTCCTACGAGCAGTACTTC. As protein: CASSFSGQSSYEQYF.

This chain uses TRBV7-2 with TRBJ1-4, with 9 positions matching TRBD1. Germline lookup yields CDR1 SGHTA and CDR2 FQGNSA. Trimming cost V 5 bases and J 8 bases; bases outside gene matches: 6. CDR3 length: 14 residues. As DNA, the CDR3 is TGTGCCAGCAGCCCATGGACAGGGGACGAAAAACTGTTTTTT. Protein sequence: CASSPWTGDEKLFF.

The genes are TRBV3-1 (or the pseudogene TRBV3-2) and TRBJ1-2, with 11 bases identical to TRBD1. This CDR3 spans 15 amino acids. Unmatched junction bases numbered 2, after V lost 3 bases and J lost 2 bases. Germline lookup yields CDR1 LGHDT and CDR2 YNNKEL (reference sequence). CDR3 nucleotide sequence: TGTGCCAGCAGCCAGGGGACAGGGGGAAACTATGGCTACACCTTC. Protein product: CASSQGTGGNYGYTF.

The rearrangement uses TRBV29-1 and TRBJ2-2; TRBD1 agrees at 7 bases. Germline CDR1 and CDR2: SQVTM and ANQGSEA. J was trimmed by 7 bases and V by 8 bases; bases with no gene match: 19. The length of the CDR3 is 16 residues. The CDR3 reads CSLRGQLLFGGGELFF. The CDR3 DNA follows: TGCAGCCTAAGGGGACAGTTGCTTTTTGGGGGCGGGGAGCTGTTTTTT.

This clone was observed once. The chain combines TRBV19 with TRBJ1-1; a weak D match, TRBD1 (5 bases). Per germline, CDR1 LNHDA and CDR2 SQIVND (reference sequence). V lost 7 bases and J lost 1, with 10 bases in between. The CDR3 spans 13 residues. The CDR3 loop is CASNDGGNTEAFF. The CDR3 nucleotides read TGTGCCAGTAACGACGGGGGGAACACTGAAGCTTTCTTT.

This sequence joins TRBV28 and TRBJ2-2, with TRBD2 matching over 9 bases. This CDR3 region has 16 residues. Germline loops: CDR1 MDHEN, CDR2 SYDVKM. Trimming at V came to 3 bases and at J to 5 bases, leaving 7 bases not matched to a gene. The CDR3 spells CASSFNAGGQTGELFF. The CDR3 bases are TGTGCCAGCAGTTTTAACGCGGGGGGGCAGACCGGGGAGCTGTTTTTT.

This clone appeared a few times. This chain joins TRBV4-3 and TRBJ2-7; D not resolved. From germline, CDR1 is LGHNA and CDR2 YSLEER. The CDR3 extends over 13 amino acids. Deletions cut 0 bases from V and 6 bases from J, with 9 bases between. The CDR3 region is CASSQEWAAEQYF. Here the CDR3 DNA reads TGCGCCAGCAGCCAAGAATGGGCAGCCGAGCAGTACTTC.

The rearrangement uses TRBV7-8 and TRBJ2-7, with D tentatively TRBD1 (8 bases). Trimming pared 5 bases from V and 0 bases from J, leaving 26 bases between. The CDR3 spans 19 residues. CDR1 is SGHVS, CDR2 FQNEAQ, per germline. CDR3 residues: CASSQGRGTGRLSSYEQYF. CDR3 sequence (DNA): TGTGCCAGCAGCCAAGGGAGGGGGACAGGACGCTTAAGCTCCTACGAGCAGTACTTC.

This clone has only one observation. DNA of the CDR3: TGTGCCAGCAGATACGACAGGGCCGGATCGTCTGAAGCTTTCTTT. It codes for CASRYDRAGSSEAFF. The chain recombines TRBV5-4 with TRBJ1-1; TRBD1 matches at 7 bases. This CDR3 has 15 residues. The germline V gene has CDR1 SGHNT and CDR2 YYREEE (reference sequence). The V gene end was trimmed by 5 bases and the J gene end by 6 bases; junction bases not matched to a gene: 13.

The sample holds one count of this clone. The chain couples TRBV11-2 to TRBJ1-1, with a possible D match to TRBD1 (6 bases). V lost 5 bases and J 4 bases, leaving 20 bases between the germline ends. Germline V gives CDR1 SGHAT, CDR2 FQNNGV. The length of the CDR3 is 16 residues. The CDR3 sequence: CASSPTPGVSATEAFF. The DNA for the CDR3 is TGTGCCAGCAGCCCCACCCCAGGGGTGTCGGCCACTGAAGCTTTCTTT.